The 16 T cell receptor beta chains in this list originate from one sample, sequenced in a study of blood T cell repertoires in COVID-19. The table came from immunoSEQ multiplex PCR; TCRdb's copy has only in-frame clones and leaves some out. The sample holds approximately 50,000 clones; roughly 83% are singletons and the top ten take about 15%. The sequenced material came from peripheral blood. Receptors were obtained from a human donor in a cohort sampled during active COVID-19.

The chain is built from TRBV11-2 and TRBJ2-7, with 8 bases that match TRBD1. Germline loops: CDR1 SGHAT, CDR2 FQNNGV. The CDR3 runs to 17 residues. V was clipped by 1 base and J by 1 base; unmatched bases: 9. The CDR3, as DNA: TGTGCCAGCAGCTTAGGCGGACAGGGACGGCCTTCCTACGAGCAGTACTTC. It encodes CASSLGGQGRPSYEQYF.

This chain connects TRBV6-1 to TRBJ1-5; D might be TRBD1 (6 bases). The germline gives CDR1 MNHNS, CDR2 SASEGT. The CDR3 is 18 residues long. Trimming removed 2 bases from V and 0 bases from J, with 17 bases in between. The CDR3 is CASSEWGRGSGSNQPQHF. The CDR3 DNA follows: TGTGCCAGCAGTGAATGGGGGCGAGGGAGTGGTAGCAATCAGCCCCAGCATTTT.

The gene calls are TRBV19 and TRBJ1-2; possibly TRBD1 for D (6 bases). The CDR3 totals 14 residues. V was shortened by 11 bases and J by 5 bases, with 21 bases between the two germline ends. Per the germline V gene, CDR1 is LNHDA and CDR2 is SQIVND (reference sequence). The CDR3 reads CAASAGDTLYGYTF. CDR3 in DNA: TGTGCCGCATCGGCGGGGGACACACTTTATGGCTACACCTTC.

The chain links TRBV18 to TRBJ1-1; TRBD1 matches at 7 bases. CDR3 size: 15 residues. Germline V gives CDR1 KGHSH, CDR2 LQKENI. Trimming cost V 3 bases and J 3 bases; bases outside gene matches: 7. The CDR3 DNA follows: TGTGCCAGCTCACCGATTTCAGGGGGAGACACTGAAGCTTTCTTT. It specifies CASSPISGGDTEAFF.

The genes are TRBV4-1 and TRBJ1-5, with D unresolved. The CDR3 has 15 amino acids. Germline V gives CDR1 MGHRA, CDR2 YSYEKL. V was trimmed by 1 base and J by 4 bases, leaving 11 bases between them. Here the CDR3 reads CASSQVPPGNQPQHF. CDR3 in DNA: TGCGCCAGCAGCCAAGTACCTCCGGGGAATCAGCCCCAGCATTTT.

This chain uses TRBV11-2 with TRBJ1-1; 8 positions agree with TRBD1. With V trimmed by 5 bases and J by 4 bases, 9 bases remained unmatched. The V gene's germline CDR1 is SGHAT and CDR2 FQNNGV. This CDR3 has 15 amino acids. In DNA form, the CDR3 reads TGTGCCAGCAGCCCCTTGGACAGGGTTGGCACTGAAGCTTTCTTT. It codes for CASSPLDRVGTEAFF.

The chain couples TRBV5-1 to TRBJ1-5; weak D call: TRBD1 (5 bases). Germline CDR1 reads SGHRS; CDR2 reads YFSETQ. The CDR3 has 14 amino acids. Trimming removed 4 bases at V and 6 bases at J, with 14 bases between. The CDR3 DNA reads TGCGCCAGCAGCCCTCTGCAGGGCGGTCAGCCCCAGCATTTT. It is translated as CASSPLQGGQPQHF.

This clone has a handful of counts. J is TRBJ2-7 and V is TRBV5-4; 11 bases are shared with TRBD2. The V segment lost 2 bases and the J segment 12 bases; nucleotides outside the gene matches: 16. Germline values: CDR1 SGHNT, CDR2 YYREEE (reference sequence). This CDR3 spans 16 amino acids. This CDR3 is CASSFEGTSGRGSGYF. CDR3 sequence (DNA): TGTGCCAGCAGCTTTGAGGGGACTAGCGGACGCGGTTCGGGGTACTTC. Full variable domain (rest looked up from reference TRBV5-4 and TRBJ2-7): ETGVTQSPTHLIKTRGQQVTLRCSSQSGHNTVSWYQQALGQGPQFIFQYYREEENGRGNFPPRFSGLQFPNYSSELNVNALELDDSALYLCASSFEGTSGRGSGYFGPGTRLTVT.

In its sample, this clone was seen a few times. V usage is TRBV5-1 and J usage is TRBJ2-3, with no clear D. Germline CDR1 reads SGHRS; CDR2 reads YFSETQ. The CDR3 spans 14 residues. V shed 0 bases and J shed 2 bases, with 7 bases lying between them. The CDR3 here is CASSLDSNTDTQYF. The CDR3 DNA is TGCGCCAGCAGCTTGGACAGCAACACAGATACGCAGTATTTT.

This sequence joins TRBV5-5 and TRBJ2-3; 10 nucleotides agree with TRBD1. The CDR3 consists of 20 residues. Losses at the gene ends were 4 bases for V and 2 bases for J; bases not matched to a gene: 19. Germline V lookup: CDR1 SGHKS, CDR2 YYEKEE (reference sequence). The CDR3 spells CASSHEGQGVFSSPTDTQYF. CDR3 coding DNA: TGTGCCAGCAGCCACGAAGGACAGGGGGTGTTCTCAAGCCCCACAGATACGCAGTATTTT.

CDR3 loop: CASTSGQGTYGYTF. CDR3 sequence (DNA): TGTGCCAGCACCTCGGGACAGGGGACCTATGGCTACACCTTC. This rearrangement joins TRBV6-5 to TRBJ1-2, with 10 bases matching TRBD1. Germline CDR1 is MNHEY and CDR2 is SVGAGI. Trimming cost V 7 bases and J 4 bases; bases outside gene matches: 6. There are 14 residues in the CDR3.

This clone was observed a handful of times. The V call is TRBV24-1, the J call TRBJ2-1, with a weak D call TRBD1 (5 bases). The germline gives CDR1 KGHDR, CDR2 SFDVKD. The CDR3 has 14 residues. Trimming cost V 4 bases and J 4 bases, with 10 bases left between them. The CDR3 loop reads CATSERQIYNEQFF. CDR3 DNA sequence: TGTGCCACCAGTGAAAGACAGATATACAATGAGCAGTTCTTC.

The chain employs TRBV5-6 and TRBJ2-1, with 8 bases matching TRBD1. With V trimmed by 3 bases and J by 8 bases, 10 bases remained unmatched. The CDR3 has 15 amino acids. Germline V gene data show CDR1 as SGHDT and CDR2 as YYEEEE. CDR3 nucleotide sequence: TGTGCCAGCAGCTCTCGACAGGGGCCGTGGTATGAGCAGTTCTTC. Translation gives CASSSRQGPWYEQFF.

J is TRBJ1-1 and V is TRBV19; a possible D gene is TRBD1 (5 bases). Germline assignment: CDR1 LNHDA and CDR2 SQIVND (reference sequence). V was pared by 6 bases and J by 2 bases, with 10 bases between. There are 13 residues in the CDR3. The CDR3 protein is CASSATDNTEAFF. CDR3 DNA: TGTGCCAGTAGCGCGACAGATAACACTGAAGCTTTCTTT. Full variable domain (rest looked up from reference TRBV19 and TRBJ1-1): DGGITQSPKYLFRKEGQNVTLSCEQNLNHDAMYWYRQDPGQGLRLIYYSQIVNDFQKGDIAEGYSVSREKKESFPLTVTSAQKNPTAFYLCASSATDNTEAFFGQGTRLTVV.

The chain uses TRBV11-2 and TRBJ2-4; 8 bases are a match to TRBD2. J was trimmed by 5 bases and V by 6 bases; bases with no gene match: 6. CDR1 and CDR2 (germline): SGHAT, FQNNGV. The CDR3 has 14 residues. CDR3 region: CASSPSGGENIQYF. DNA for the CDR3: TGTGCCAGCAGTCCAAGCGGGGGAGAAAACATTCAGTACTTC.

The genes are TRBV6-4 and TRBJ1-2; 12 positions agree with TRBD1. The CDR3 is 16 residues long. The V gene end was trimmed by 2 bases and the J gene end by 6 bases; junction bases not matched to a gene: 7. The germline V gene encodes CDR1 MRHNA and CDR2 SNTAGT. The CDR3, as DNA: TGTGCCAGCAGTGACCCGAGGGACAGGGGGCGCGATGGCTACACCTTC. Translated: CASSDPRDRGRDGYTF.